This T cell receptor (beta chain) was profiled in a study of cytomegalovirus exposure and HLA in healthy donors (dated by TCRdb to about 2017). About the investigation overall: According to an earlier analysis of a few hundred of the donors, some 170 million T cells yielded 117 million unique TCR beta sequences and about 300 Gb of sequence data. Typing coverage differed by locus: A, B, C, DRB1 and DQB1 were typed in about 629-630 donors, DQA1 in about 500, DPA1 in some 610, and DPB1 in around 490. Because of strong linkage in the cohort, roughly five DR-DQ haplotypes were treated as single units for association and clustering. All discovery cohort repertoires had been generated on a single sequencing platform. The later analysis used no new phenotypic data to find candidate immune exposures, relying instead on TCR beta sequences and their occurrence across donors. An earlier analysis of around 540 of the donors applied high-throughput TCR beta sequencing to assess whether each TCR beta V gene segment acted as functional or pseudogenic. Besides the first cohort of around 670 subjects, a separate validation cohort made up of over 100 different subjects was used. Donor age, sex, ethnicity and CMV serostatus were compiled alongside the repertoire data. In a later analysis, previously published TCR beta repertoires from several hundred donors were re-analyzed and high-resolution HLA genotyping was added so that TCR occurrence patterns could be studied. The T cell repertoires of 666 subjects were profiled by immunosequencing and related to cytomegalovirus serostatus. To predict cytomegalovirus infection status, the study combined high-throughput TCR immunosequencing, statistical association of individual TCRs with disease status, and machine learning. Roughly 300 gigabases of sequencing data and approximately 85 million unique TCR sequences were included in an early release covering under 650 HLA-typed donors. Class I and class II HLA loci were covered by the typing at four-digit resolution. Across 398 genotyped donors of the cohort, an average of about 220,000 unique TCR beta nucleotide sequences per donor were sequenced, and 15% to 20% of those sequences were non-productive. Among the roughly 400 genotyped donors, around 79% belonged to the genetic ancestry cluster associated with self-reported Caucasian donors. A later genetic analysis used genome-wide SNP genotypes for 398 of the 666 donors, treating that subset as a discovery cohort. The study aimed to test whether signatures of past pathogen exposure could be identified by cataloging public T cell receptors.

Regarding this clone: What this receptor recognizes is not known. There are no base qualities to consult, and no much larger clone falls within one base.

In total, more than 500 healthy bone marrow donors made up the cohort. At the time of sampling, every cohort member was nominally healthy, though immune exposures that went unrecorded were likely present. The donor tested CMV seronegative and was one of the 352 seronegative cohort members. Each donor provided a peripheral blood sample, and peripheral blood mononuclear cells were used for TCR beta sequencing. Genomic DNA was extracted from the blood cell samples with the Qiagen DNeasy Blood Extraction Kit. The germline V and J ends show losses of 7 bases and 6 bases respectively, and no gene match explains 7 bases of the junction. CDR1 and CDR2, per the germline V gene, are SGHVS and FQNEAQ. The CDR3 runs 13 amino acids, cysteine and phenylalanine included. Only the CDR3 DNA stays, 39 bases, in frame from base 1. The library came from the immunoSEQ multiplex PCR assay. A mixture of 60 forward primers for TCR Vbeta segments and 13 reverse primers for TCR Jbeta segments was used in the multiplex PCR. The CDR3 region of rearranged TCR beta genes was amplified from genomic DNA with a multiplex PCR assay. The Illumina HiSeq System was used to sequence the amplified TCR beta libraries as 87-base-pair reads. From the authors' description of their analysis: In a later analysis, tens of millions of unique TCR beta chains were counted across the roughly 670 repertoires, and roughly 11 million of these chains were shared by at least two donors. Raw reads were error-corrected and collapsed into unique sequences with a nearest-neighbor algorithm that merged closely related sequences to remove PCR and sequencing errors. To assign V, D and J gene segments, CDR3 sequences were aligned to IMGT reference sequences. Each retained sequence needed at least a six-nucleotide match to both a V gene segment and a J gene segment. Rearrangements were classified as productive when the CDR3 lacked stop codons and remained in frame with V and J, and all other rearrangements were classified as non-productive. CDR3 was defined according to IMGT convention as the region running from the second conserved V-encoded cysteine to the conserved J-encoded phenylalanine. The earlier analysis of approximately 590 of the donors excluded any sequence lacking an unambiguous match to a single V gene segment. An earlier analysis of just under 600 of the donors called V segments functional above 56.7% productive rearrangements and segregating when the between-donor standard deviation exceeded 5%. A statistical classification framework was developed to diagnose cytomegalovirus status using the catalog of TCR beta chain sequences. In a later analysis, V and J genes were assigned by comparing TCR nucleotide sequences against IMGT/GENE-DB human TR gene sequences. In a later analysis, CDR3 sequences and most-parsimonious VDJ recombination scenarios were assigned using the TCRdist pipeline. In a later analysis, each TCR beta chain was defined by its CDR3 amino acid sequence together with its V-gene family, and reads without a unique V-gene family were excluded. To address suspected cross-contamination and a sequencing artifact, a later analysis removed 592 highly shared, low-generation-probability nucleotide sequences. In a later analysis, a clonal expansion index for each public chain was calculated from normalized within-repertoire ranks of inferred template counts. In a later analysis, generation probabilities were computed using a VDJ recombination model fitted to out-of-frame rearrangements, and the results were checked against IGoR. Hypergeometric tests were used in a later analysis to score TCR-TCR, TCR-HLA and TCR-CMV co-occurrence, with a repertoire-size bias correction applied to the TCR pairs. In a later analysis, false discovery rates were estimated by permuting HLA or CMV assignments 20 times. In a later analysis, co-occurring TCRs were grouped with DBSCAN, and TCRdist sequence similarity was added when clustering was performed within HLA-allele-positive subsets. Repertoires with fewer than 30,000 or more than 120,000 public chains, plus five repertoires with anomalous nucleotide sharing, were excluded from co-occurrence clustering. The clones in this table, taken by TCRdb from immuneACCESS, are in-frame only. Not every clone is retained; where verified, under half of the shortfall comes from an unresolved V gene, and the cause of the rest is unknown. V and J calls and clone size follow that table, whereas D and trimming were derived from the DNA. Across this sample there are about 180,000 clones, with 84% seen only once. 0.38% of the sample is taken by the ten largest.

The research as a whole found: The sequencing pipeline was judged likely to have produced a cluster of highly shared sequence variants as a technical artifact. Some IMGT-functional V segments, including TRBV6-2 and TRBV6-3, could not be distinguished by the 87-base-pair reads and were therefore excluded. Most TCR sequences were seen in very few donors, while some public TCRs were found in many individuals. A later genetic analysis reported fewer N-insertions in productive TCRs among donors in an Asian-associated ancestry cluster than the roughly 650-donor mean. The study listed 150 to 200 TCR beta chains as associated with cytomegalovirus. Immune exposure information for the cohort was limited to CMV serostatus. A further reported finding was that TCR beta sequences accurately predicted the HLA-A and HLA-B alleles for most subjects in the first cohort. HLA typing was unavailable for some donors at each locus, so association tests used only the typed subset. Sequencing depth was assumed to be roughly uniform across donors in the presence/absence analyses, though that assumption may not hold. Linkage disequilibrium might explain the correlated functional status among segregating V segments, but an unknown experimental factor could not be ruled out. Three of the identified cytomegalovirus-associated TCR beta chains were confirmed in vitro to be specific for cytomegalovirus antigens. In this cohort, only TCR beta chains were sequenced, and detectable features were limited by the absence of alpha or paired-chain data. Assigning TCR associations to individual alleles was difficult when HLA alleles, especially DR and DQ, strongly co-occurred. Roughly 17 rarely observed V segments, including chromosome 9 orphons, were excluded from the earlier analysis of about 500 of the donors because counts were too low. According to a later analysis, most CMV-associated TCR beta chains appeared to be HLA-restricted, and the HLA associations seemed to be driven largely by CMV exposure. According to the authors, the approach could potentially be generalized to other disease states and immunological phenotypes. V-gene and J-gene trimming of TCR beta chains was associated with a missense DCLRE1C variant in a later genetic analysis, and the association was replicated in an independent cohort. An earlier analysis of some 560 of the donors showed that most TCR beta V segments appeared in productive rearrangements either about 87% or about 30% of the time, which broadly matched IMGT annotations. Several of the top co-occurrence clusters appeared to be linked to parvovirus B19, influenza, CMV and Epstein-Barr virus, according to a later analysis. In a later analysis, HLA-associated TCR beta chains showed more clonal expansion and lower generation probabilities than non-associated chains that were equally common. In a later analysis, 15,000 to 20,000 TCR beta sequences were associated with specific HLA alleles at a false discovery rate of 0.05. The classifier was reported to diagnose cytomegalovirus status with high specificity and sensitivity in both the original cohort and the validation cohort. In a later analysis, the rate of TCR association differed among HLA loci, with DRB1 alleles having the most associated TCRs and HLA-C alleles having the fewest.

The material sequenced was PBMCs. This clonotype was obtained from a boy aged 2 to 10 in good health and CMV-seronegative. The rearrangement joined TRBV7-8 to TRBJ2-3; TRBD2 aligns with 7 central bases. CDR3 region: CASISGIADTQYF. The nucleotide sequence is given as TGTGCCAGCATCAGCGGGATTGCGGATACGCAGTATTTT.